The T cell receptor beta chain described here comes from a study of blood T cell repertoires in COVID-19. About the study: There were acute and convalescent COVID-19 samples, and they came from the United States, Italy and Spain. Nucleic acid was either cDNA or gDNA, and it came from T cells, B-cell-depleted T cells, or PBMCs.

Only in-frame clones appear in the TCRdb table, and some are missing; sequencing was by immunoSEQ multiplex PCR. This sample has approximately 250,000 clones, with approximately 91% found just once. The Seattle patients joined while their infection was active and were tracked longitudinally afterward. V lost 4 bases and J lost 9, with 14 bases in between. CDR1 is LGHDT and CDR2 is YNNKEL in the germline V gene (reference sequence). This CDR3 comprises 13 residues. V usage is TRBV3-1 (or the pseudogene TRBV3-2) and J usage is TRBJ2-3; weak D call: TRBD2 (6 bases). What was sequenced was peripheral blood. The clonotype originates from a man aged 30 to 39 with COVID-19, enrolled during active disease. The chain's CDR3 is CASSPHSEGTQYF. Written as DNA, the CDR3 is TGTGCCAGCAGCCCCCACTCGGAGGGGACGCAGTATTTT.